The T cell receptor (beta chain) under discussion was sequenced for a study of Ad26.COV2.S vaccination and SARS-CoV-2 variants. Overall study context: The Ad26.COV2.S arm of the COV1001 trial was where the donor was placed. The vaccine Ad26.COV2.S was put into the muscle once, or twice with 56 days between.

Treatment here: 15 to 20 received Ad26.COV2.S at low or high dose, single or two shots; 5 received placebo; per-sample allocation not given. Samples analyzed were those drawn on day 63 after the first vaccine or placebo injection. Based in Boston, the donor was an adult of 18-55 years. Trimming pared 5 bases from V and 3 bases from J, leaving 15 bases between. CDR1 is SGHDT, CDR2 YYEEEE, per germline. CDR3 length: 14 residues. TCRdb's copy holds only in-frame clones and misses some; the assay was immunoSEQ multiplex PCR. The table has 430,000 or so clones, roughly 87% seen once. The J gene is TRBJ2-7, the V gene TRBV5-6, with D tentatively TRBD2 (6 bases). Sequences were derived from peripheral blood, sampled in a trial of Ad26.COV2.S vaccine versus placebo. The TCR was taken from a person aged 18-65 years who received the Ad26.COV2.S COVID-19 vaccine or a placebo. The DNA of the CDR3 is TGTGCCAGCAGACCCCTCGGGAGTAACTACGAGCAGTACGTC. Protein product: CASRPLGSNYEQYV.